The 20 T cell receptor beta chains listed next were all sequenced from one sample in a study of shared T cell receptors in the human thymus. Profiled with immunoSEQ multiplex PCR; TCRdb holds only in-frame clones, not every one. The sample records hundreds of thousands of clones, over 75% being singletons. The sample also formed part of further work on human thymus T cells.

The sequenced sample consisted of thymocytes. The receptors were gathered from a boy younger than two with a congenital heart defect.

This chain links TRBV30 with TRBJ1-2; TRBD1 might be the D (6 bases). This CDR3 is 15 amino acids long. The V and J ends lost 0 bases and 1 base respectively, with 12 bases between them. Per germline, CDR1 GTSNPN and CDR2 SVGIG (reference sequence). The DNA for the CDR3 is TGTGCCTGGAGTGTACTTGGGGGCAGTAACTATGGCTACACCTTC. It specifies CAWSVLGGSNYGYTF.

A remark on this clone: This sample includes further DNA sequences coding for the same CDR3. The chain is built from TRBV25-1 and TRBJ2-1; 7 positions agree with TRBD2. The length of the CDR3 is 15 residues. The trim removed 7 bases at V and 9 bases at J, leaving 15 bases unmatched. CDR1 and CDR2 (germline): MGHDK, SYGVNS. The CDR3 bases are TGTGCCAGCACCCCCCCTGGGGGGGGGTCGGGTGAGCAGTTCTTC. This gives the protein CASTPPGGGSGEQFF.

The CDR3 DNA is TGCGCCAGCAGCCAACTTCCAGGGGGCCTGTCAGATACGCAGTATTTT. It encodes CASSQLPGGLSDTQYF. V gene TRBV4-3 combines with J gene TRBJ2-3; 8 bases agree with TRBD1. The length of the CDR3 is 16 residues. The germline CDR1 and CDR2 sequences are LGHNA and YSLEER. Trimming cost V 2 bases and J 4 bases; bases outside gene matches: 8.

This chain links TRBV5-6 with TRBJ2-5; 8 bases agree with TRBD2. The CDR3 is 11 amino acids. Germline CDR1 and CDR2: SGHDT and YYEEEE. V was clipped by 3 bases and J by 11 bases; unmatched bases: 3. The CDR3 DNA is TGTGCCAGCAGCTGGCGGGGGGAGCAGTACTTC. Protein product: CASSWRGEQYF.

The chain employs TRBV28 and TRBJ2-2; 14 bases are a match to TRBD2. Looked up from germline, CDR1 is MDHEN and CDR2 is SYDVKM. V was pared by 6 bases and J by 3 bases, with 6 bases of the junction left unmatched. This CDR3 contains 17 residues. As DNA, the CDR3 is TGTGCCAGCAGGACCCGACTAGCGGGAGGGCACACCGGGGAGCTGTTTTTT. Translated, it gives CASRTRLAGGHTGELFF.

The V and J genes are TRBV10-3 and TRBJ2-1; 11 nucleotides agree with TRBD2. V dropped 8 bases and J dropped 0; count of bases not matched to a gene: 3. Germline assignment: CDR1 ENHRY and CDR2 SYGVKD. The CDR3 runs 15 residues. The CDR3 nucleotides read TGTGCCATCTCGGGACTAGCGGCCTCCTACAATGAGCAGTTCTTC. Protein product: CAISGLAASYNEQFF.

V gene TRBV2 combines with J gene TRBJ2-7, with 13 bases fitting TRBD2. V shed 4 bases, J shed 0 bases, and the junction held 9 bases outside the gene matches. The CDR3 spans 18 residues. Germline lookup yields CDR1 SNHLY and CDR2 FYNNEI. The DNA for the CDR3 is TGTGCCAGCAGTGGGGGCCCGGGACTAGCGGGGAGCTCCTACGAGCAGTACTTC. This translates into CASSGGPGLAGSSYEQYF.

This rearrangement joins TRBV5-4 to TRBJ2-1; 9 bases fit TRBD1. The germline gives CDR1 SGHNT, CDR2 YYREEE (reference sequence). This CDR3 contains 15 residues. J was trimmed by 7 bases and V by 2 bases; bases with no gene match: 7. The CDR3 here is CASSFLRDRANEQFF. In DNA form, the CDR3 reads TGTGCCAGCAGCTTCCTCCGGGACAGGGCGAATGAGCAGTTCTTC.

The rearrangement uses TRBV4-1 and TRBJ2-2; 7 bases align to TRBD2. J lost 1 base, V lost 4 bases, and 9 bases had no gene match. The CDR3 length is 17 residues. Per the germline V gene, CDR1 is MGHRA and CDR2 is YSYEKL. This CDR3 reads CASSPAGKRENTGELFF. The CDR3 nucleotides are TGCGCCAGCAGCCCCGCCGGGAAGCGGGAGAACACCGGGGAGCTGTTTTTT.

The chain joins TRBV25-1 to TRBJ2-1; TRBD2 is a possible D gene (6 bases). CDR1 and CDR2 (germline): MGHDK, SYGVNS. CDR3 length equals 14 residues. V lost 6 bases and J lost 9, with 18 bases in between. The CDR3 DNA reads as TGTGCCAGCAGCTGGACGGAGGGCCGGACTGAGCAGTTCTTC. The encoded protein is CASSWTEGRTEQFF. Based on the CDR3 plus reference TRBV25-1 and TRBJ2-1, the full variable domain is EADIYQTPRYLVIGTGKKITLECSQTMGHDKMYWYQQDPGMELHLIHYSYGVNSTEKGDLSSESTVSRIRTEHFPLTLESARPSHTSQYLCASSWTEGRTEQFFGPGTRLTVL.

The CDR3 is CASSPGLAGEGCYEQYF. Here the CDR3 DNA reads TGTGCCAGCAGCCCGGGACTAGCGGGAGAAGGTTGCTACGAGCAGTACTTC. The chain has TRBV5-4 and TRBJ2-7, with TRBD2 matching 14 bases. Germline V lookup: CDR1 SGHNT, CDR2 YYREEE (reference sequence). The trim removed 4 bases at V and 3 bases at J, leaving 9 bases unmatched. The CDR3 contains 17 residues.

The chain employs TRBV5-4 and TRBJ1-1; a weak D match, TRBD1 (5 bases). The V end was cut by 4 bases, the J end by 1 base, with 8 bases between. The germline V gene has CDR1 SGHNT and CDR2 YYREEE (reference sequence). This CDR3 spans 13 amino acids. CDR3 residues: CASSVQENTEAFF. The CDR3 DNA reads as TGTGCCAGCAGCGTACAGGAGAACACTGAAGCTTTCTTT.

CDR3 in DNA: TGTGCCAGCAGTCACTCCCCCGGACAGGGTCGCTCCTACGAGCAGTACTTC. Protein sequence: CASSHSPGQGRSYEQYF. V usage is TRBV27 and J usage is TRBJ2-7, with 8 bases that match TRBD1. In germline, CDR1 is MNHEY, CDR2 SMNVEV (reference sequence). The CDR3 consists of 17 residues. The V segment lost 5 bases and the J segment 0 bases; nucleotides outside the gene matches: 12.

The CDR3 sequence is CASSRLETDTQYF. The CDR3 nucleotides are TGCGCCAGCAGCCGGTTAGAAACAGATACGCAGTATTTT. The chain has TRBV4-1 and TRBJ2-3; D remains unclear. Germline lookup yields CDR1 MGHRA and CDR2 YSYEKL. Trimming removed 4 bases at V and 3 bases at J, with 8 bases between. CDR3 size: 13 residues.

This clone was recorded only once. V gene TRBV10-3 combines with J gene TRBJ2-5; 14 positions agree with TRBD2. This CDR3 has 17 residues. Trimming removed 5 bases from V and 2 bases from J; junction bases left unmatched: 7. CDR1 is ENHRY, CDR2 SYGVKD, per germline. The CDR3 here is CAISHKTSGRGQETQYF. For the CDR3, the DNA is TGTGCCATCAGTCATAAGACTAGCGGGAGGGGGCAAGAGACCCAGTACTTC.

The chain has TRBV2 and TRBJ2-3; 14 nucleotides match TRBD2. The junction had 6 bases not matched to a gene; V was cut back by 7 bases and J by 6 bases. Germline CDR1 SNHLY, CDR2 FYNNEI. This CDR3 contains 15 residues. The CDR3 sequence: CASTGLAGGLDTQYF. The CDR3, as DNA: TGTGCCAGCACCGGACTAGCGGGAGGTTTGGATACGCAGTATTTT.

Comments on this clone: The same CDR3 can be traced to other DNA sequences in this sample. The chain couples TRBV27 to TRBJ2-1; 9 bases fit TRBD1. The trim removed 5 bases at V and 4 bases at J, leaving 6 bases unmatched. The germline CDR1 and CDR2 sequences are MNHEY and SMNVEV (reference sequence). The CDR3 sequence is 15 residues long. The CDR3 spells CASSPGTGSYNEQFF. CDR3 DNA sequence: TGTGCCAGCAGTCCTGGGACAGGGTCATACAATGAGCAGTTCTTC.

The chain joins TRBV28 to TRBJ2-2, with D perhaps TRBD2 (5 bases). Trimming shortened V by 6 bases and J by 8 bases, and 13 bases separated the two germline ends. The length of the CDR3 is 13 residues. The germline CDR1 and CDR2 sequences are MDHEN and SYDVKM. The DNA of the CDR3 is TGTGCCAGCAGGCGGGCCCTCAGTGGGGAGCTGTTTTTT. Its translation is CASRRALSGELFF.

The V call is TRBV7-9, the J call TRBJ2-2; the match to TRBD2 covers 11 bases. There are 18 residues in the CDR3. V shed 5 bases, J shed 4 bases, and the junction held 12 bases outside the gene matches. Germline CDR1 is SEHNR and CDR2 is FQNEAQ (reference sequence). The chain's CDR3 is CASSKEGLAASGTGELFF. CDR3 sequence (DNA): TGTGCCAGCAGCAAAGAGGGACTAGCGGCATCTGGCACCGGGGAGCTGTTTTTT.

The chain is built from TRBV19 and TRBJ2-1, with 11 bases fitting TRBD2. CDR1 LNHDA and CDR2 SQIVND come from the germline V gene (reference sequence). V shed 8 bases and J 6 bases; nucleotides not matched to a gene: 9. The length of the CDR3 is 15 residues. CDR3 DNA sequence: TGTGCCAGTCAGGAACTAGCGGGAGTCGGCAATGAGCAGTTCTTC. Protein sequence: CASQELAGVGNEQFF.